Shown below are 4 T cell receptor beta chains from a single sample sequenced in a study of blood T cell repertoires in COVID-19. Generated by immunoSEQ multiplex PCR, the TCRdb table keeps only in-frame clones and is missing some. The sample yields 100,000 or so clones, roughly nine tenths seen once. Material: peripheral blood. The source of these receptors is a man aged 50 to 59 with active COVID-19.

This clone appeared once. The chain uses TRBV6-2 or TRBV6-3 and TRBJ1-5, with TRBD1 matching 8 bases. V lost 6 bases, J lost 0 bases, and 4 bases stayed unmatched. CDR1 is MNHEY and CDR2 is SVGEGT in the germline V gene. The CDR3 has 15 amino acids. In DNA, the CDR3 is TGTGCCAGCAGCCACAGGGGGAATAGCAATCAGCCCCAGCATTTT. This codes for CASSHRGNSNQPQHF.

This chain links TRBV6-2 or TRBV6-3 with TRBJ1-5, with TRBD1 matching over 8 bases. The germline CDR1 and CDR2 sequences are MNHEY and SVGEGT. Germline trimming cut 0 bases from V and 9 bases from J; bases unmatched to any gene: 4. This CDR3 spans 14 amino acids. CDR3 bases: TGTGCCAGCAGTTACTCGGGGACAGGAACGCCCCAGCATTTT. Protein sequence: CASSYSGTGTPQHF.

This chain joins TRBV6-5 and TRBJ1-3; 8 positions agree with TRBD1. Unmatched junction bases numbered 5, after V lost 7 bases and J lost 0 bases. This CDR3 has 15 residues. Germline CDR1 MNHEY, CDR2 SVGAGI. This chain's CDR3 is CASTEQGVSGNTIYF. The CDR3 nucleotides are TGTGCCAGCACAGAACAGGGGGTCTCTGGAAACACCATATATTTT.

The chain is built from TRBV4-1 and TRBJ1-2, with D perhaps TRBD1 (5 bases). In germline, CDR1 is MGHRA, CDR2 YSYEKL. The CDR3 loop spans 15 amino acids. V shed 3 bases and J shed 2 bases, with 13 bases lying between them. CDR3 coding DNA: TGCGCCAGCAGCCAGAACAAGGGGTGGAACTATGGCTACACCTTC. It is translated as CASSQNKGWNYGYTF.